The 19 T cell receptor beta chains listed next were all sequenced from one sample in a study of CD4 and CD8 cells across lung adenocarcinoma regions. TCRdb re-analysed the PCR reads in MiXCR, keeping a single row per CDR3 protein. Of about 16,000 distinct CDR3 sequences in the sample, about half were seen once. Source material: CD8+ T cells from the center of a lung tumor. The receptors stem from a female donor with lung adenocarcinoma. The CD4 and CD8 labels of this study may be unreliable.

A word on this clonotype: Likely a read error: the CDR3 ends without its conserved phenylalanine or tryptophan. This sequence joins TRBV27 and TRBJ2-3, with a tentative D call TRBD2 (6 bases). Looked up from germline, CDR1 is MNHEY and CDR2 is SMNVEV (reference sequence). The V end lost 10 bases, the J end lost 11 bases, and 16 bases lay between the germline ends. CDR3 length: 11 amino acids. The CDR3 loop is CATSAGTLQYC. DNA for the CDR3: TGTGCCACTTCAGCTGGGACTCTGCAGTATTGT.

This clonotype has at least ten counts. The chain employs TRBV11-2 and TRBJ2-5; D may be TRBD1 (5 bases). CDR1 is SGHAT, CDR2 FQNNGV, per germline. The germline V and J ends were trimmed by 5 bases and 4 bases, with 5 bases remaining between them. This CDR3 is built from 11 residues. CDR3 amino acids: CASSTGETQYF. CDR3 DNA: TGTGCCAGCAGCACAGGAGAGACCCAGTACTTC.

The CDR3 sequence: CASRASPGLAPDTQYF. CDR3 nucleotide sequence: TGTGCCAGCAGAGCCTCTCCGGGACTAGCACCAGATACGCAGTATTTT. The J gene is TRBJ2-3, the V gene TRBV6-1; 9 bases map to TRBD2. With 6 bases clipped from V and 4 bases from J, the junction kept 11 bases outside the gene matches. This CDR3 comprises 16 residues. Germline V gene sequence: CDR1 MNHNS, CDR2 SASEGT.

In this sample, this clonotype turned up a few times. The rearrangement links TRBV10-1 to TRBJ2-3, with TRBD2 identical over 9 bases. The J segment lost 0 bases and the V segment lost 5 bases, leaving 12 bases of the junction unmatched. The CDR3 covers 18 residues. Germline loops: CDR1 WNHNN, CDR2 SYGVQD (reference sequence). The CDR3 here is CASSTTSGEQCSTDTQYF. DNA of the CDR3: TGCGCCAGCAGTACGACTAGCGGAGAACAGTGTAGCACAGATACGCAGTATTTT.

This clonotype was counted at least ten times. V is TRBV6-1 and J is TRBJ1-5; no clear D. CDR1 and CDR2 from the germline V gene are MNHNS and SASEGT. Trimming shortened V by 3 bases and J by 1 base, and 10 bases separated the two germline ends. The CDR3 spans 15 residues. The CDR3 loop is CASSEVLGSNQPQHF. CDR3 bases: TGTGCCAGCAGTGAGGTCCTCGGGAGCAATCAGCCCCAGCATTTT.

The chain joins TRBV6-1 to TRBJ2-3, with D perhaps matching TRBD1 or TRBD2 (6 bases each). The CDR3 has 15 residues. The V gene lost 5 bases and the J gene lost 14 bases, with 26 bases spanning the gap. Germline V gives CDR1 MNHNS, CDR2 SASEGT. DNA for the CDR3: TGTGCCAGCAGTACACGGGTGGGGGGCACCGGTAAGCTGTATTTT. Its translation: CASSTRVGGTGKLYF.

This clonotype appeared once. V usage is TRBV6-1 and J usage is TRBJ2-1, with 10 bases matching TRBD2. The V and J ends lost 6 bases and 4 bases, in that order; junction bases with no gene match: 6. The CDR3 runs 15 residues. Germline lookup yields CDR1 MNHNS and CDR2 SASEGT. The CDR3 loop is CASRQAGGEYNEQFF. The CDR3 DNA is TGTGCCAGCAGACAAGCGGGGGGGGAATACAATGAGCAGTTCTTC.

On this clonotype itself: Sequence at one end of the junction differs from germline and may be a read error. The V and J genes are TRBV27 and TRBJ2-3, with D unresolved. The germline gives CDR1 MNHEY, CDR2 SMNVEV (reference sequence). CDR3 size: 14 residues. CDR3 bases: TGTGCGGGCAGTGGGTCGGGTGTCACAGAGACGCAGTACTTT. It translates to CAGSGSGVTETQYF.

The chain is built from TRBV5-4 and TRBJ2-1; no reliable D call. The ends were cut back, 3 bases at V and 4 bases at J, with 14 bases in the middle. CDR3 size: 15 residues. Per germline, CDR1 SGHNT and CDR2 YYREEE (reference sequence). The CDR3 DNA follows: TGTGCCAGCAGCTGGGCCGGTCTAGGTTACAATGAGCAGTTCTTC. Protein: CASSWAGLGYNEQFF.

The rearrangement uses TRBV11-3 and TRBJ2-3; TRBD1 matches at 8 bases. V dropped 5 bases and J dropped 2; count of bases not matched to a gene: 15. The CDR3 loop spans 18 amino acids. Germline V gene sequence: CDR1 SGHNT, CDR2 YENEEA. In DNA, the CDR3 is TGTGCCAGCAGCCCCGGGGCAGGGGGCGTTTGTGACACAGATACGCAGTATTTT. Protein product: CASSPGAGGVCDTDTQYF.

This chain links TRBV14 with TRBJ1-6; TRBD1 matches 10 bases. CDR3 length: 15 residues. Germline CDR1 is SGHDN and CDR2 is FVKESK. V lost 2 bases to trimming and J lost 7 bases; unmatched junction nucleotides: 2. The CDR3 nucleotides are TGTGCCAGCAGCCAACTGGGACAGGGGAATTCACCCCTCCACTTT. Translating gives CASSQLGQGNSPLHF.

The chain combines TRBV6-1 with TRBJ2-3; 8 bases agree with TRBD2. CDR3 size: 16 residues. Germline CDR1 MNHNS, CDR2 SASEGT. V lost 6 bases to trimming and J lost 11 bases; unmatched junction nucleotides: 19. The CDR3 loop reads CASRPKERGYSGEQYF. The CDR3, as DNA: TGTGCCAGCAGGCCTAAGGAGCGGGGGTATTCCGGTGAGCAGTATTTT.

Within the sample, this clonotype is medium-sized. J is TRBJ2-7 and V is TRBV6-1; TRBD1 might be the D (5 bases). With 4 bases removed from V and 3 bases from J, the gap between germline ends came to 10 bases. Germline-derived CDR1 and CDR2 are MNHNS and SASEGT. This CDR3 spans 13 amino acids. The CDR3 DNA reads TGTGCCAGCAGTGCGCAGGGATACTACGAGCAGTACTTC. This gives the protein CASSAQGYYEQYF.

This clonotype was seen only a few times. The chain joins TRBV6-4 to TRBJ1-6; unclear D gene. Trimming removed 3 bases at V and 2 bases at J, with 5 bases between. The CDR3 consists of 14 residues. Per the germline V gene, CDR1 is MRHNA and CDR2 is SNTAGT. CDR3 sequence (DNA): TGTGCCAGCAGTGAGGGCGCCTATAATTCACCCCTCCACTTT. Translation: CASSEGAYNSPLHF.

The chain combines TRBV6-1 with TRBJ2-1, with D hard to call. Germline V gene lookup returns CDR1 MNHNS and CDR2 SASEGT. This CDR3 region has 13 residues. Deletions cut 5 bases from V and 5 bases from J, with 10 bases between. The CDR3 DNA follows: TGTGCCAGCAGTAAAAAGATGAACAATGAGCAGTTCTTC. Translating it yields CASSKKMNNEQFF.

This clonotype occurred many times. This chain's CDR3 is CASSPVGGKGTEAFF. As DNA, the CDR3 is TGTGCCAGCAGCCCCGTGGGGGGGAAGGGCACTGAAGCTTTCTTT. This rearrangement joins TRBV27 to TRBJ1-1; tentative D call: TRBD1 (5 bases). V lost 6 bases and J 4 bases, leaving 18 bases between the germline ends. The CDR3 has 15 amino acids. CDR1 is MNHEY and CDR2 is SMNVEV in the germline V gene (reference sequence).

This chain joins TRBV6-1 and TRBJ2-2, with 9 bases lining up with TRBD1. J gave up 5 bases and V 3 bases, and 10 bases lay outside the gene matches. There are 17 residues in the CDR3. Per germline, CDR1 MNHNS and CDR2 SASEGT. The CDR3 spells CASSDPLTGGRTGELFF. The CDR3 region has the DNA TGTGCCAGCAGTGATCCACTCACAGGGGGCAGGACCGGGGAGCTGTTTTTT.

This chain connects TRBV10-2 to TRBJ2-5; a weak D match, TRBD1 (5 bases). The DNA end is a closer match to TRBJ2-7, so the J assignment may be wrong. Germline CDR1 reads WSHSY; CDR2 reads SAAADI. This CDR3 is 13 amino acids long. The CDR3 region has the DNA TGCGCCAGCAGTCCGGCAGGGCCCTACGAGCAGTACTTC. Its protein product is CASSPAGPYEQYF.

CDR3 bases: TGTGCCAGCAGCCATGAACTAGCGGGAGGGCTTTACAATGAGCAGTTCTTC. The encoded protein is CASSHELAGGLYNEQFF. The chain has TRBV3-1 and TRBJ2-1; 13 nucleotides align to TRBD2. The length of the CDR3 is 17 residues. V lost 3 bases, J lost 4 bases, and 6 bases stayed unmatched. The V gene's germline CDR1 is LGHDT and CDR2 YNNKEL (reference sequence).